These 3 T cell receptor beta chains were sequenced from one sample in a study of blood T cell repertoires in COVID-19. Libraries were prepared by immunoSEQ multiplex PCR; TCRdb keeps only in-frame clonotypes and omits some of them. The sample consists of under 140,000 clones, approximately 82% of them appearing once. The sequenced sample consisted of peripheral blood. The source of these receptors is a woman of 80 years or more with acute or convalescent COVID-19.

This clone has a single count. J is TRBJ1-3 and V is TRBV27; no reliable D call. The CDR3 totals 14 residues. In germline, CDR1 is MNHEY, CDR2 SMNVEV (reference sequence). V was clipped by 2 bases and J by 4 bases, with 9 bases between them. CDR3 sequence reads: CASSLPPLGNTIYF. The CDR3 DNA sequence: TGTGCCAGCAGTTTACCCCCGTTGGGAAACACCATATATTTT.

This clone occurred a few times. The V and J genes are TRBV7-2 and TRBJ2-7; TRBD2 is a possible D gene (7 bases). CDR1 SGHTA and CDR2 FQGNSA come from the germline V gene. This CDR3 is 15 amino acids long. V was cut by 5 bases and J by 3 bases, with 17 bases left in between. CDR3 DNA: TGTGCCAGCAGCCTAATGGGGGGGCAGTACTACGAGCAGTACTTC. Translating it yields CASSLMGGQYYEQYF.

The chain combines TRBV24-1 with TRBJ2-1; maybe TRBD1 (6 bases). This CDR3 comprises 16 residues. The germline CDR1 and CDR2 sequences are KGHDR and SFDVKD. V dropped 3 bases and J dropped 9 bases, with 20 bases sitting between them. In DNA form, the CDR3 reads TGTGCCACCAGTGATGGGCAGGGGCGGTGGGTGGGTGAGCAGTTCTTC. Translated, it gives CATSDGQGRWVGEQFF.